The TCR beta chain described here comes from a study of cytomegalovirus exposure and HLA in healthy donors. Concerning this clone itself: Its target is unknown.

A multiplex PCR was run with 60 Vbeta primers and 13 Jbeta primers. How the authors handled the data: Counted up in a later analysis, unique TCR beta chains came to some 82 million, with about 9.9 million shared. Assay used: immunoSEQ multiplex PCR; TCRdb lists only in-frame clones, some missing. That table is the source of V, J and clone size, and D and trimming were worked out from the DNA. Of 220,000 or so clones in the sample, 82% were seen once. CDR1 and CDR2 (germline): SGHVS, FNYEAQ. V dropped 2 bases and J dropped 3 bases, with 12 bases sitting between them. This CDR3 has 15 amino acids. Study-level findings and limits: Researchers reported in a later analysis that a missense DCLRE1C variant was tied to TCR beta V- and J-gene trimming. Segments of the TCR beta V type were, in most cases, productive about 90% or about 30% of the time in an earlier analysis. A list of approximately 160 TCR beta chains associated with cytomegalovirus was given.

What was sequenced was PBMCs. This clonotype originated in a middle-aged woman in good health and CMV-seronegative. The genes are TRBV7-6 and TRBJ2-3; D is unresolved. The CDR3 DNA reads TGTGCCAGCAGCTTATCCTATTACGGGACAGATACGCAGTATTTT. Translation gives CASSLSYYGTDTQYF.